Listed below are T cell receptor beta chains from one sample, sequenced in a study of T cell changes during pregnancy in multiple sclerosis. Here immunoSEQ multiplex PCR was the method, and the copy in TCRdb shows in-frame clones only, minus some. The sample has about 49,000 clones, 85% to 95% seen once. The sequencing used CD8+ T cells from peripheral blood mononuclear cells, collected before pregnancy. These receptor sequences come from a female donor with multiple sclerosis, enrolled in a pregnancy study. CDR3s include the opening cysteine and the closing phenylalanine or tryptophan. A D gene is named only where the DNA matches it firmly. Clone size appears in some rows only: once, few, many, or a class for an expanded clone.

v_call: TRBV30; clone_size: NA; d_call: NA; j_call: TRBJ1-4; cdr3_nt: TGTGCCTGGAGTGGACAAAATGAAAAACTGTTTTTT; cdr3_aa: CAWSGQNEKLFF
v_call: TRBV19; clone_size: NA; d_call: NA; j_call: TRBJ2-2; cdr3_nt: TGTGCCAGTAGTATTCTCCCCGAACGACTATTCAGGACTAACGGGGAGCTGTTTTTT; cdr3_aa: CASSILPERLFRTNGELFF
v_call: TRBV2; clone_size: NA; d_call: TRBD1; j_call: TRBJ1-1; cdr3_nt: TGTGCCACCAGGGGGAGAGTCACTGAAGCTTTCTTT; cdr3_aa: CATRGRVTEAFF
v_call: TRBV19; clone_size: NA; d_call: TRBD2; j_call: TRBJ2-7; cdr3_nt: TGTGCCAGTAGTGTCGGGACTAGCGGCTACGAGCAGTACTTC; cdr3_aa: CASSVGTSGYEQYF
v_call: TRBV6-1; clone_size: few; d_call: NA; j_call: TRBJ2-7; cdr3_nt: TGTGCCAGCAGTGAATATTCAGTTGGCTACGAGCAGTACTTC; cdr3_aa: CASSEYSVGYEQYF
v_call: TRBV7-9; clone_size: NA; d_call: TRBD1; j_call: TRBJ1-2; cdr3_nt: TGTGCCAGCAGCTTAGGCCAGACAGGGACCACGAACTATGGCTACACCTTC; cdr3_aa: CASSLGQTGTTNYGYTF
v_call: TRBV28; clone_size: NA; d_call: TRBD2; j_call: TRBJ2-1; cdr3_nt: TGTGCCAGCAGACCTACTAGCGGGGCTTACAATGAGCAGTTCTTC; cdr3_aa: CASRPTSGAYNEQFF
v_call: TRBV2; clone_size: NA; d_call: TRBD2; j_call: TRBJ2-1; cdr3_nt: TGTGCCAGCCTCCATTTTGCGGGGGGGGGCAATGAGCAGTTCTTC; cdr3_aa: CASLHFAGGGNEQFF
v_call: TRBV6-5; clone_size: NA; d_call: TRBD2; j_call: TRBJ2-2; cdr3_nt: TGTGCCAGCAGTTACTCTAGCGGGAGCGTGGGCGGGGAGCTGTTTTTT; cdr3_aa: CASSYSSGSVGGELFF
v_call: TRBV6-5; clone_size: NA; d_call: TRBD1; j_call: TRBJ1-1; cdr3_nt: TGTGCCAGCAGTTACGGGACAGGGGGCGTCACTGAAGCTTTCTTT; cdr3_aa: CASSYGTGGVTEAFF
v_call: TRBV25-1; clone_size: NA; d_call: NA; j_call: TRBJ2-2; cdr3_nt: TGTGCCAGCAGTGAGTACGGAGGGGTGGCCGGGGAGCTGTTTTTT; cdr3_aa: CASSEYGGVAGELFF
v_call: TRBV6-1; clone_size: few; d_call: NA; j_call: TRBJ2-7; cdr3_nt: TGTGCCAGCAGTGATGGTTGGGGGACACCCCTCGACGAGCAGTACTTC; cdr3_aa: CASSDGWGTPLDEQYF
v_call: TRBV19; clone_size: few; d_call: NA; j_call: TRBJ1-5; cdr3_nt: TGTGCCAGTAGTCCCGGACACGGCTACAATCAGCCCCAGCATTTT; cdr3_aa: CASSPGHGYNQPQHF
v_call: TRBV6-4; clone_size: NA; d_call: TRBD1; j_call: TRBJ2-3; cdr3_nt: TGTGCCAGCAGTGCTACAGGGGACACAGATACGCAGTATTTT; cdr3_aa: CASSATGDTDTQYF